The present TCR beta chain was sequenced within a study of T cells in Graves' hyperthyroidism and ophthalmopathy. Amplified regions were TCR beta CDR3 sequences from RNA transcripts. The HTBI set primed first-round TCR CDR3 RT-PCR. MiXCR was run by TCRdb on the multiplex PCR reads, yielding one entry per CDR3 protein. The data hold hundreds of thousands of distinct CDR3 sequences, with roughly 14% observed a single time. Per germline, CDR1 LGHNA and CDR2 YNFKEQ. The length of the CDR3 is 15 residues. V lost 1 base to trimming and J lost 5 bases, with 14 bases between them. The J gene is TRBJ1-2, the V gene TRBV4-2; D remains ambiguous. The sequence came from a woman aged 25 to 39 with Graves' hyperthyroidism that later progressed to Graves' ophthalmopathy. Sequencing input: blood. CDR3 bases: TGTGCCAGCAGCCAAGCTAACTCAGGCGTATATGGCTACACCTTC. It is translated as CASSQANSGVYGYTF.